This T cell receptor beta chain is drawn from a study of neoadjuvant anti-PD-1 for oral cavity cancer. Overall study: Patients without progression received a fourth nivolumab dose around day 43, then surgical resection on days 50-56.

General observations from the study: TCR analyses covered only a few patients per response group. PBMC Gini-index clonality exceeded responders' in non-responders post-nivolumab.

Six replicates per PBMC sample, mostly from 400 to 500 ng of genomic DNA. Clones were read by immunoSEQ multiplex PCR, and TCRdb kept only the in-frame ones, dropping some. The sample gives some 66,000 clones, around 80% of which show up once; approximately 3% is in the top ten. This clone was recorded once. Its target is not known. The trim removed 5 bases at V and 0 bases at J, leaving 5 bases unmatched. CDR1 and CDR2 from the germline V gene are LNHDA and SQIVND (reference sequence). The CDR3 runs 15 residues. The TCR originated in a person between 40 and 85 years old with oral cavity squamous cell carcinoma. This specimen was PBMCs, taken before nivolumab (anti-PD-1) treatment. The chain has TRBV19 and TRBJ1-1, with 8 bases fitting TRBD1. The CDR3 DNA sequence: TGTGCCAGTAGTGCCCGGACAGGGATGAACACTGAAGCTTTCTTT. Encoded protein: CASSARTGMNTEAFF.